These 25 T cell receptor beta chains share one sample of origin, sequenced in a study of T cells after yellow fever vaccination (dated by TCRdb to the late 2010s). To prepare the library, 5' RACE was applied. Sequencing used an Illumina NovaSeq 6000. Clones were called with MiXCR by TCRdb after fastp trimmed the public reads at Q25, and only in-frame beta chains were retained. Duplicate CDR3 protein sequences are folded into a single record with the most common DNA and genes. For this sample the table gives 50,000 to 75,000 distinct CDR3 sequences, of which approximately 6.1% were detected only once. The leading ten clones occupy about 28% of the sample. The treatment or condition label for this specimen denotes: live attenuated yellow fever vaccine strain. The sequencing here drew on PBMCs, either bulk or a sorted T-cell subset (CD4+, CD8+, memory, or dextramer-sorted; not recorded which), taken on the day of the yellow fever booster vaccination. These TCRs come from a man aged 18 to 35 who received the YFV17D yellow fever vaccine.

This chain connects TRBV7-9 to TRBJ2-3; 7 nucleotides match TRBD1. J lost 2 bases, V lost 5 bases, and 4 bases had no gene match. The CDR3 extends over 14 amino acids. CDR1 SEHNR and CDR2 FQNEAQ come from the germline V gene (reference sequence). CDR3 nucleotides: TGTGCCAGCAGCCCCGGGACAGCCACAGATACGCAGTATTTT. This codes for CASSPGTATDTQYF.

The rearrangement uses TRBV10-1 and TRBJ1-6, with TRBD1 matching over 8 bases. V lost 8 bases and J lost 9; bases outside the gene matches: 9. The germline gives CDR1 WNHNN, CDR2 SYGVQD (reference sequence). The CDR3 consists of 14 residues. DNA of the CDR3: TGCGCCAGCGTAATGGACAGGGCGATTTCACCCCTCCACTTT. As protein: CASVMDRAISPLHF.

This clonotype was counted ten times or more. The chain carries TRBV5-1 and TRBJ1-4; TRBD1 matches 7 bases. Germline assignment: CDR1 SGHRS and CDR2 YFSETQ. With V trimmed by 4 bases and J by 5 bases, 8 bases remained unmatched. The CDR3 has 15 amino acids. CDR3 sequence: CASSPIDRENEKLFF. CDR3 nucleotide sequence: TGCGCCAGCAGCCCTATCGACAGGGAGAATGAAAAACTGTTTTTT. Using reference TRBV5-1 and TRBJ1-4 for the parts outside the CDR3, the full variable domain is KAGVTQTPRYLIKTRGQQVTLSCSPISGHRSVSWYQQTPGQGLQFLFEYFSETQRNKGNFPGRFSGRQFSNSRSEMNVSTLELGDSALYLCASSPIDRENEKLFFGSGTQLSVL.

This clonotype was recorded a few times. V gene TRBV6-2 or TRBV6-3 combines with J gene TRBJ1-6; possible D gene TRBD1, 5 bases. There are 15 residues in the CDR3. V lost 5 bases and J lost 6, with 14 bases in between. Germline V gene data show CDR1 as MNHEY and CDR2 as SVGEGT. CDR3: CASSIRVSGNSPLHF. As DNA, the CDR3 is TGTGCCAGCAGTATCAGGGTCAGTGGTAATTCACCCCTCCACTTT.

On this clonotype: It is unclear where the CDR3 begins or ends on the DNA, so no DNA is shown, and the CDR3 is as TCRdb lists it. The V and J genes are TRBV21-1 and TRBJ1-1; TRBD1 is taken as the D call from the table, unchecked against the DNA. TRBV21-1 is a documented pseudogene. A total of 16 residues make up the CDR3, ends included. CDR3 loop: CASSKVAGGACLEAFF.

This clonotype turned up a few times. Here the CDR3 DNA reads TGTGCCAGCAGCTTGGCTCTCAACGGGGCGGGCGTTGAAAAACTGTTTTTT. It yields the protein CASSLALNGAGVEKLFF. The V and J genes are TRBV5-4 and TRBJ1-4; D is possibly TRBD1 (5 bases). This CDR3 region has 17 residues. Trimming removed 0 bases at V and 7 bases at J, with 19 bases between. Germline V gives CDR1 SGHNT, CDR2 YYREEE (reference sequence).

This rearrangement joins TRBV6-2 or TRBV6-3 to TRBJ2-7; D not resolved. Per germline, CDR1 MNHEY and CDR2 SVGEGT. The length of the CDR3 is 12 residues. V was trimmed by 2 bases and J by 5 bases, leaving 7 bases between them. CDR3 sequence (DNA): TGTGCCAGCAGTTACACCACTAACGAGCAGTACTTC. Residues: CASSYTTNEQYF.

The table lists this clonotype with many counts. The chain has TRBV7-9 and TRBJ1-1; D perhaps matches TRBD1 (5 bases). This CDR3 is 16 amino acids long. Germline V gene sequence: CDR1 SEHNR, CDR2 FQNEAQ (reference sequence). V lost 5 bases, J lost 1 base, and 17 bases lay in between. The CDR3 loop is CASSDSMAGRNTEAFF. DNA of the CDR3: TGTGCCAGCAGCGACTCAATGGCGGGACGGAACACTGAAGCTTTCTTT.

This clonotype was found a few times. The chain uses TRBV3-1 and TRBJ1-5, with D perhaps TRBD1 (6 bases). Trimming stripped 6 bases from V and 0 bases from J, with 9 bases between. CDR1 and CDR2 from the germline V gene are LGHDT and YNNKEL (reference sequence). The CDR3 contains 14 residues. CDR3 DNA: TGTGCCAGCAGGGACAGCAATAGCAATCAGCCCCAGCATTTT. It specifies CASRDSNSNQPQHF.

In DNA form, the CDR3 reads TGTGCCAGCAGTTCTGGATTTGCATTTACGCAGTATTTT. It yields the protein CASSSGFAFTQYF. The J gene is TRBJ2-3, the V gene TRBV27; no clear D. CDR3 length: 13 amino acids. CDR1 is MNHEY and CDR2 is SMNVEV in the germline V gene (reference sequence). Trimming left V 4 bases short and J 8 bases short, with 13 bases between.

This sequence joins TRBV20-1 and TRBJ1-6, with D possibly TRBD1 on 6 matching bases. Germline-derived CDR1 and CDR2 are DFQATT and SNEGSKA (reference sequence). This CDR3 comprises 15 residues. V gave up 0 bases and J gave up 4 bases, with 10 bases separating them. In DNA form, the CDR3 reads TGCAGTGCTAGAGAGACGGGACAATATAATTCACCCCTCCACTTT. Its protein product is CSARETGQYNSPLHF.

The sample holds many counts of this clonotype. The chain employs TRBV5-1 and TRBJ2-5, with 8 nucleotides matching TRBD1. V was clipped by 4 bases and J by 3 bases; unmatched bases: 5. Per the germline V gene, CDR1 is SGHRS and CDR2 is YFSETQ. The CDR3 extends over 14 amino acids. CDR3 in amino acids: CASSLGQGKETQYF. The CDR3 DNA reads TGCGCCAGCAGCCTCGGACAGGGAAAAGAGACCCAGTACTTC.

This clonotype was observed at least ten times. The chain is built from TRBV10-3 and TRBJ1-1; D remains unclear. This CDR3 comprises 12 residues. The V gene lost 4 bases and the J gene lost 5 bases, with 8 bases spanning the gap. The germline V gene encodes CDR1 ENHRY and CDR2 SYGVKD. CDR3 sequence reads: CAISVSPTEAFF. The CDR3 nucleotides read TGTGCCATCAGTGTAAGCCCGACTGAAGCTTTCTTT.

This clonotype was counted a few times. The chain uses TRBV5-1 and TRBJ1-2, with D perhaps matching TRBD1 (5 bases). This CDR3 region has 18 residues. Trimming cost V 7 bases and J 0 bases, with 25 bases left between them. Germline V lookup: CDR1 SGHRS, CDR2 YFSETQ. The CDR3 DNA follows: TGCGCCAGCCAACGAGGGTGGGGCCTGAACCAAGCTAACTATGGCTACACCTTC. It is translated as CASQRGWGLNQANYGYTF.

The V and J genes are TRBV24-1 and TRBJ2-2, with 10 bases that match TRBD1. The ends lost 9 bases at V and 3 bases at J; junction bases unmatched: 9. This CDR3 has 16 residues. CDR1 KGHDR and CDR2 SFDVKD come from the germline V gene. For the CDR3, the DNA is TGTGCCACCGGGAGGACAGGGGGGTTGTACACCGGGGAGCTGTTTTTT. It translates to CATGRTGGLYTGELFF.

This clonotype was seen at least ten times. The chain couples TRBV7-9 to TRBJ1-3; 8 bases agree with TRBD1. J was trimmed by 8 bases and V by 4 bases; bases with no gene match: 7. The V gene's germline CDR1 is SEHNR and CDR2 FQNEAQ (reference sequence). This CDR3 comprises 14 residues. The CDR3 region has the DNA TGTGCCAGCAGCTCCCGGACAGGGTGGGACACCATATATTTT. It encodes CASSSRTGWDTIYF.

Only a few counts were recorded for this clonotype. The V call is TRBV7-9, the J call TRBJ1-6; D is undetermined. Germline V gives CDR1 SEHNR, CDR2 FQNEAQ (reference sequence). The CDR3 contains 12 residues. V gave up 6 bases and J gave up 14 bases, with 14 bases separating them. Here the CDR3 DNA reads TGTGCCAGCAGTCCCGCCGTAATCACCCTCCACTTT. Amino acids: CASSPAVITLHF. The whole variable domain, remainder taken from reference TRBV7-9 and TRBJ1-6, is DTGVSQNPRHKITKRGQNVTFRCDPISEHNRLYWYRQTLGQGPEFLTYFQNEAQLEKSRLLSDRFSAERPKGSFSTLEIQRTEQGDSAMYLCASSPAVITLHFGNGTRLTVT.

The chain is built from TRBV6-5 and TRBJ1-1, with D possibly TRBD1 on 6 matching bases. Trimming pared 7 bases from V and 2 bases from J, leaving 17 bases between. Germline values: CDR1 MNHEY, CDR2 SVGAGI. The CDR3 length is 15 residues. The chain's CDR3 is CASNQGGGLNTEAFF. In DNA form, the CDR3 reads TGTGCCAGCAACCAAGGGGGGGGGTTAAACACTGAAGCTTTCTTT.

The V gene is TRBV21-1, the J gene TRBJ2-5; TRBD2, as called in the table, went unchecked against the DNA. TRBV21-1 is flagged as a pseudogene. CDR3 length: 17 residues. In DNA, the CDR3 is TGTGCCAGCAGCAAAAGGCCCGGACTAGCGGGGGTTGAGACCCAGTACTTC. Translating it yields CASSKRPGLAGVETQYF.

This clonotype was observed many times. This rearrangement joins TRBV7-2 to TRBJ2-1, with D hard to call. The V gene lost 4 bases and the J gene lost 4 bases, with 8 bases spanning the gap. There are 13 residues in the CDR3. The germline V gene encodes CDR1 SGHTA and CDR2 FQGNSA. The CDR3 reads CASSYGAYNEQFF. CDR3 nucleotides: TGTGCCAGCAGCTACGGAGCTTACAATGAGCAGTTCTTC.

This clonotype turned up a few times. The genes are TRBV5-4 and TRBJ2-7, with D maybe TRBD1 (5 bases). CDR1 and CDR2 (germline): SGHNT, YYREEE (reference sequence). The CDR3 sequence is 14 residues long. Trimming cost V 0 bases and J 6 bases, with 13 bases left between them. The CDR3 loop reads CASSLGGMELEQYV. The CDR3 nucleotides read TGTGCCAGCAGCTTGGGGGGCATGGAGCTCGAGCAGTACGTC.

In its sample, this clonotype was seen many times. The V gene is TRBV12-3 or TRBV12-4, the J gene TRBJ2-7; possible D gene TRBD2, 6 bases. The V and J ends lost 6 bases and 5 bases respectively, with 20 bases between them. The CDR3 sequence is 15 residues long. For the CDR3, the DNA is TGTGCCAGCAGCCGCGCGGGATCGGGAATCCACGAGCAGTACTTC. It encodes CASSRAGSGIHEQYF.

V and J are TRBV2 and TRBJ2-4, with TRBD2 matching 9 bases. CDR1 is SNHLY and CDR2 is FYNNEI in the germline V gene. This CDR3 spans 14 amino acids. The V and J ends lost 11 bases and 1 base, in that order; junction bases with no gene match: 6. The CDR3 region is CAASGEGAKNIQYF. CDR3 sequence (DNA): TGTGCCGCTAGCGGGGAAGGGGCCAAAAACATTCAGTACTTC. The complete variable domain, with remaining parts taken from reference TRBV2 and TRBJ2-4, reads EPEVTQTPSHQVTQMGQEVILRCVPISNHLYFYWYRQILGQKVEFLVSFYNNEISEKSEIFDDQFSVERPDGSNFTLKIRSTKLEDSAMYFCAASGEGAKNIQYFGAGTRLSVL.

This clonotype was detected a few times. This sequence joins TRBV4-1 and TRBJ1-6, with D perhaps TRBD1 (6 bases). The CDR3 is 16 amino acids. The V gene's germline CDR1 is MGHRA and CDR2 YSYEKL. Trimming removed 1 base from V and 4 bases from J, with 11 bases in between. The CDR3 here is CASSQVSRGYNSPLHF. In DNA form, the CDR3 reads TGCGCCAGCAGCCAAGTCTCCAGGGGATATAATTCACCCCTCCACTTT.

Comment on this clonotype: A much larger clone differs from this one at a single base, so this may be a read error. The chain carries TRBV6-2 or TRBV6-3 and TRBJ1-5, with 8 nucleotides matching TRBD1. There are 17 residues in the CDR3. V lost 10 bases and J lost 4; bases outside the gene matches: 18. Germline V gene lookup returns CDR1 MNHEY and CDR2 SVGEGT. Here the CDR3 reads CATTSTQGAIRNQPQHF. CDR3 nucleotides: TGTGCCACAACCTCAACCCAGGGGGCTATCAGGAATCAGCCCCAGCATTTT.